This T cell receptor (beta chain) is from a study of neoadjuvant anti-PD-1 for oral cavity cancer. Looking at the study overall: Nivolumab at 3 mg/kg was mostly given biweekly, three to four doses, pre-surgery. Patients without progression received a fourth nivolumab dose around day 43, then surgical resection on days 50-56. Findings of the study overall: Pretreatment Treg/Th17 ratio correlated inversely with post-treatment tumor clonality.

The time point was: after neoadjuvant nivolumab, at surgical resection. TCRdb's table, derived via immunoSEQ multiplex PCR, lists solely in-frame clones and lacks some. This sample has under 25,000 clones, with less than 35% found just once. The CDR3 has 13 residues. Germline CDR1 and CDR2: MGHRA and YSYEKL. The V end lost 2 bases, the J end lost 2 bases, and 6 bases lay between the germline ends. Concerning this clone: What it binds is unknown.

The sequence came from a person aged 35-79 years with oral cavity squamous cell carcinoma. Sequencing was performed on tumor tissue, taken after nivolumab (anti-PD-1) treatment. The J gene is TRBJ1-2, the V gene TRBV4-1; D gene unclear. The chain's CDR3 is CASSQTRNYGYTF. CDR3 DNA: TGCGCCAGCAGCCAAACCCGAAACTATGGCTACACCTTC.